This is a list of T cell receptor beta chains from one sample in a study of cytomegalovirus exposure and HLA in healthy donors. TCRdb's copy holds only in-frame clones and misses some; the assay was immunoSEQ multiplex PCR. The top ten hold approximately 4% of the sample, which has around 80,000 clones, approximately 62% seen once. The material sequenced was PBMCs. The source of these receptors is a male donor in good health and CMV-seropositive. The conserved cysteine and the conserved F or W are not part of the CDR3 here. The order of the fields is V gene, J gene, CDR3 length, CDR3 protein.

TRBV7-2,TRBJ2-4,12,ASSLRTGEGIQY
TRBV9,TRBJ2-1,15,ASSPGLAGGVYNEQF
TRBV2,TRBJ2-5,16,ASSLQGSGGPGGETQY
TRBV5-1,TRBJ2-5,13,ASSAGLAGEETQY
TRBV29-1,TRBJ2-3,13,SVSTSGTSTDTQY
TRBV11-2,TRBJ1-2,9,ASSFRGGYT
TRBV7-3,TRBJ2-7,13,ASSLGGSGGSEQY
TRBV5-1,TRBJ2-2,11,ASSPVLTGELF
TRBV20-1,TRBJ1-1,9,SALLNTEAF
TRBV13,TRBJ1-4,16,ASSSREGTGGTNEKLF
TRBV12-5,TRBJ2-1,13,ASGLGWESYNEQF
TRBV7-9,TRBJ1-2,13,ASSLAGVANYGYT
TRBV29-1,TRBJ2-7,9,SAGLPYEQY
TRBV30,TRBJ2-5,13,AWARGAGVSETQY
TRBV7-9,.,11,ASSTQTVYEQY
TRBV7-2,TRBJ1-1,11,ASSLRGGTEAF
TRBV10-3,TRBJ2-7,14,AISGGQGLASYEQY
TRBV6-5,TRBJ1-2,13,ASTATGAANYGYT
TRBV5-4,TRBJ1-2,13,ASSLRGGGAGGYT
TRBV7-9,TRBJ2-1,10,ASSLVQNEQF
TRBV9,TRBJ2-5,14,ASSEARTGGQETQY
TRBV10-1,TRBJ1-3,15,ASSEGGQVRSGNTIY
TRBV7-9,TRBJ2-2,16,SSSLASGTGIYTGELF
TRBV5-6,TRBJ1-3,13,ASSLYPGGGNTIY
TRBV5-6,TRBJ2-7,10,ASRSSSYEQY
TRBV5-6,TRBJ2-5,11,ASSYDRVETQY
TRBV28,TRBJ1-1,10,ASSLATGGAF
TRBV25-1,TRBJ1-2,14,ASSEYDGRVTEGYT
TRBV7-9,TRBJ2-6,15,ASSHSRTGPWANVLT
TRBV30,TRBJ2-3,12,AWSSLRRGDTQY
TRBV19,TRBJ1-1,9,ASSIGAKAF
TRBV4-1,TRBJ1-1,15,ASSQDQGQGMNTEAF
TRBV7-7,TRBJ2-3,11,ASSLSLVDTQY
TRBV30,TRBJ1-1,11,AWSVGQDTEAF
TRBV7-2,TRBJ2-7,12,ASSAGREYYEQY
TRBV18,TRBJ2-7,13,ASSPGDRASYEQY
TRBV29-1,TRBJ1-1,11,SVIGGLNTEAF
TRBV30,TRBJ1-3,12,AWRQPGQGNTIY
TRBV6-5,TRBJ2-7,13,TSSPPGQGTYEQY
TRBV29-1,.,12,SVGGGRGGYEQY
TRBV5-6,TRBJ2-2,14,ASSLATPSNTGELF
TRBV27,.,10,ASRGGTGEQY
TRBV6-6,TRBJ2-3,14,ASRLPGSTSTDTQY
TRBV19,TRBJ1-5,13,ASNPSGGGGQPQH
TRBV19,TRBJ1-5,14,ASSTLGGSSNQPQH
TRBV6-5,TRBJ2-7,14,ASSYSKTVKVYEQY
TRBV18,TRBJ1-1,13,ASSPLGQSNTEAF
TRBV2,TRBJ1-5,11,ASSEALAGHQH
TRBV11-2,TRBJ1-4,14,ASSLDSQVRNEKLF
TRBV11-2,TRBJ1-5,13,ASSLGHLSNQPQH
TRBV27,TRBJ2-5,11,ASSFGQRVTQY
TRBV28,TRBJ2-7,11,ASSLLGTNEQY
TRBV25-1,TRBJ1-4,11,ASSEPAGGDSF
TRBV4-2,TRBJ2-5,13,ASSQASDFEETQY
TRBV5-4,TRBJ1-3,12,ASSSVEAGNTIY